The clone carrying this T cell receptor (beta chain) was counted only a few times. Its matching antigen is unknown. Amplification used 60 Vbeta primers and 13 Jbeta primers. Repertoires were generated with immunoSEQ multiplex PCR, while TCRdb's copy carries only in-frame clones and drops some. The sample shows about 120,000 clones, roughly two thirds of them seen only once. The sample comes from a study of cytomegalovirus exposure and HLA in healthy donors. Study background: As released early, the data held 70 million to 95 million unique TCRs from HLA-typed donors.

Germline CDR1 is MDHEN and CDR2 is SYDVKM. This CDR3 contains 13 residues. V was cut by 3 bases and J by 9 bases, with 14 bases left in between. Points from the study as a whole: In terms of immune exposure information, only CMV serostatus was available. Of the V segments, some could not be distinguished, including TRBV6-2 and TRBV6-3, and were excluded. Reports indicate that TCR beta sequences accurately predicted the HLA-A and HLA-B alleles of most subjects.

V usage is TRBV28 and J usage is TRBJ1-2; a weak D match, TRBD1 (6 bases). The origin of this receptor is a young man in good health and CMV-seropositive. Sequenced: PBMCs. The CDR3 DNA reads as TGTGCCAGCAGTTTTATCGGCAGGGGCCGCTACACCTTC. It specifies CASSFIGRGRYTF.